Below, 5 T cell receptor beta chains from the same sample are listed, as sequenced in a study of control samples from healthy donors and cancer patients. Clones were sequenced by immunoSEQ multiplex PCR, and TCRdb holds only the in-frame ones, with some missing. The profile covers around 180,000 clones, with 80% to 90% appearing a single time and about 5.3% taken by the ten largest. Sequenced: blood. The receptors originated from a woman under 40 in good health.

This clone was observed a handful of times. The CDR3 region is CAISESYEGTGFFSRSYEQYF. CDR3 DNA sequence: TGTGCCATCAGTGAGTCGTATGAGGGGACAGGGTTTTTCTCGCGCTCCTACGAGCAGTACTTC. This chain connects TRBV10-3 to TRBJ2-7, with TRBD1 matching over 9 bases. Germline V gene sequence: CDR1 ENHRY, CDR2 SYGVKD. The trim removed 0 bases at V and 0 bases at J, leaving 18 bases unmatched. This CDR3 region has 21 residues.

The chain's CDR3 is CASLQQPAGIRSDTQYF. DNA for the CDR3: TGTGCCAGCCTCCAGCAGCCGGCGGGGATAAGGTCAGATACGCAGTATTTT. The chain links TRBV2 to TRBJ2-3, with D possibly TRBD2 on 6 matching bases. CDR1 SNHLY and CDR2 FYNNEI come from the germline V gene. Between the trimmed V and J ends, which lost 8 bases and 4 bases, there was a span of 25 bases. This CDR3 contains 17 residues.

This clone has more than one count but fewer than ten. The V gene is TRBV6-2 or TRBV6-3, the J gene TRBJ2-5; TRBD2 matches 9 bases. V dropped 1 base and J dropped 0; count of bases not matched to a gene: 6. The CDR3 totals 17 residues. Germline V gene data show CDR1 as MNHEY and CDR2 as SVGEGT. Written as DNA, the CDR3 is TGTGCCAGCAGTTACTTGGCGGGGGGGCCGTACCAAGAGACCCAGTACTTC. It encodes CASSYLAGGPYQETQYF.

The chain joins TRBV27 to TRBJ2-1; 9 nucleotides agree with TRBD2. V trimming: 7 bases; J trimming: 13 bases; junction bases outside the gene matches: 5. The V gene's germline CDR1 is MNHEY and CDR2 SMNVEV (reference sequence). The CDR3 totals 11 residues. CDR3 nucleotide sequence: TGTGCCAGCACCCACGGGACTAGCCAGTTCTTC. This encodes CASTHGTSQFF.

J is TRBJ2-3 and V is TRBV11-2; D might be TRBD1 or TRBD2, each matching 5 bases. Trimming took 4 bases from V and 8 from J, leaving 16 bases between them. The germline gives CDR1 SGHAT, CDR2 FQNNGV. This CDR3 has 14 residues. CDR3 residues: CASSSEHTGTTQYF. CDR3 DNA sequence: TGTGCCAGCAGCTCCGAACACACCGGGACTACGCAGTATTTT.